This T cell receptor (beta chain) appears in the sequencing data of a study of T cells in Graves' hyperthyroidism and ophthalmopathy. There were TCR beta CDR3 regions amplified from RNA transcripts. Primed by the HTBI set, a first-round RT-PCR was run on the TCR CDR3. TCRdb independently ran MiXCR on the multiplex PCR reads; one entry per CDR3 protein. The table lists about 380,000 distinct CDR3 sequences, 15% to 20% of them singletons, with 40% in the top ten. Study observations and caveats: Ophthalmopathy stood apart from stable hyperthyroidism in a 13 V-J model.

This clonotype was recorded many times. Antigen unknown. This receptor was taken from a man younger than 30 with Graves' ophthalmopathy. The specimen was blood.

The CDR3 DNA follows: TGTGCCAGCACCTCGACAGGGCTGAACACTGAAGCTTTCTTT. This gives the protein CASTSTGLNTEAFF. V and J are TRBV28 and TRBJ1-1; 7 positions match TRBD1. The germline V gene encodes CDR1 MDHEN and CDR2 SYDVKM. V lost 7 bases to trimming and J lost 0 bases; unmatched junction nucleotides: 5. This CDR3 is built from 14 residues.